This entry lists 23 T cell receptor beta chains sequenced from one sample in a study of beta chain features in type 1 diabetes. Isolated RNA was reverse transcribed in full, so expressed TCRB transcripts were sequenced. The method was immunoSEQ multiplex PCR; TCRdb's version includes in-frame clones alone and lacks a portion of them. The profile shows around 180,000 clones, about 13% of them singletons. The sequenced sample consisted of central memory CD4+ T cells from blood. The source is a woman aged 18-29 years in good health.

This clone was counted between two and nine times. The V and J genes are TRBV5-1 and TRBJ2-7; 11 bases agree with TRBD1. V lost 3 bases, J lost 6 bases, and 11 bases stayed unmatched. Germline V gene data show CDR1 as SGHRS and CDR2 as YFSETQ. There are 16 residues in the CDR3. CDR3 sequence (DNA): TGCGCCAGCAGCTACTCCGGACAGGGGGCGTCTCGCGAGCAGTACTTC. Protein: CASSYSGQGASREQYF. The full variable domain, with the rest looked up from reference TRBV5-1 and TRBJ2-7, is KAGVTQTPRYLIKTRGQQVTLSCSPISGHRSVSWYQQTPGQGLQFLFEYFSETQRNKGNFPGRFSGRQFSNSRSEMNVSTLELGDSALYLCASSYSGQGASREQYFGPGTRLTVT.

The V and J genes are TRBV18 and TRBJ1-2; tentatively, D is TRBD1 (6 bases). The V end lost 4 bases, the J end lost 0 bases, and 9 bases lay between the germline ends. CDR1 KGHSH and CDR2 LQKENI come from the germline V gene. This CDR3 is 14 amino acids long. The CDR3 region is CASSQGGANYGYTF. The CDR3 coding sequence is TGTGCCAGCTCACAAGGGGGAGCTAACTATGGCTACACCTTC.

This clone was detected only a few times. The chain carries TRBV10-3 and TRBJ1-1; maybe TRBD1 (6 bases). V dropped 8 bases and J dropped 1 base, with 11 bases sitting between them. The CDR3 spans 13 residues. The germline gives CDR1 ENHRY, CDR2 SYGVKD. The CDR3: CAIGQGKNTEAFF. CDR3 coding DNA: TGTGCCATCGGGCAGGGGAAGAACACTGAAGCTTTCTTT.

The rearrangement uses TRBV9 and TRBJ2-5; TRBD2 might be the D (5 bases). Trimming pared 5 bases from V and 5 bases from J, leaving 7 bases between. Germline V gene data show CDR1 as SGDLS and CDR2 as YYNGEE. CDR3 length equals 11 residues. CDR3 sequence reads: CASRSGETQYF. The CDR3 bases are TGTGCCAGCAGGTCGGGGGAGACCCAGTACTTC.

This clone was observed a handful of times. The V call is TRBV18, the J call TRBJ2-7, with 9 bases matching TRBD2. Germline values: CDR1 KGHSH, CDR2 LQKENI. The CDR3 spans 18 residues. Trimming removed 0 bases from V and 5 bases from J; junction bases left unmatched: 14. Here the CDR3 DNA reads TGTGCCAGCTCACCACCCTCTTTTGTAGCGGGAGTAAGCCACGAGCAGTACTTC. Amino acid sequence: CASSPPSFVAGVSHEQYF.

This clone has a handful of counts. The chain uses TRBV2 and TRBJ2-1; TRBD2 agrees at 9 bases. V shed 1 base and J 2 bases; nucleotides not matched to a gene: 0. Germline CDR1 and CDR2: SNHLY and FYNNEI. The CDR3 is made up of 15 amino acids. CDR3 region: CASSEGGRAYNEQFF. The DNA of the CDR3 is TGTGCCAGCAGTGAAGGCGGGAGGGCCTACAATGAGCAGTTCTTC.

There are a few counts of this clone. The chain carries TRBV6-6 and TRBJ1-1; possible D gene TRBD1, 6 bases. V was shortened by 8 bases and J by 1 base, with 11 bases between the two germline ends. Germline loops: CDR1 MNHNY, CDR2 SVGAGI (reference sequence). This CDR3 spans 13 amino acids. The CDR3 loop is CASQGSTNTEAFF. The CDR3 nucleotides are TGTGCCAGCCAGGGGTCGACGAACACTGAAGCTTTCTTT.

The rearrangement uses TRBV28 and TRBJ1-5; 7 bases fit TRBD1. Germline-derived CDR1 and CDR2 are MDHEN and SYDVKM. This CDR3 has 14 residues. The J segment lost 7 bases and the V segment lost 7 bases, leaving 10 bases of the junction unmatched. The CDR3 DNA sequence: TGTGCCAGCATAGCGGGACAGCAAAGCCAGCCCCAGCATTTT. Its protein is CASIAGQQSQPQHF.

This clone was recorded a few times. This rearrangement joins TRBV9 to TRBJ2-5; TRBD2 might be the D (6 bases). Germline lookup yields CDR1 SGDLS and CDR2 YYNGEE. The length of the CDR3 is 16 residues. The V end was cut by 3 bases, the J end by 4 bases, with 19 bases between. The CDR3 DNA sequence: TGTGCCAGCAGCGCCCTGCTCGGGAGAGCGAGAGAGACCCAGTACTTC. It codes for CASSALLGRARETQYF.

The chain's CDR3 is CASSSDREIRGYTF. DNA for the CDR3: TGTGCCAGCAGCTCAGACAGGGAGATTCGTGGCTACACCTTC. V gene TRBV7-8 combines with J gene TRBJ1-2, with 7 nucleotides matching TRBD1. The CDR3 has 14 amino acids. V dropped 4 bases and J dropped 7; count of bases not matched to a gene: 9. Germline loops: CDR1 SGHVS, CDR2 FQNEAQ.

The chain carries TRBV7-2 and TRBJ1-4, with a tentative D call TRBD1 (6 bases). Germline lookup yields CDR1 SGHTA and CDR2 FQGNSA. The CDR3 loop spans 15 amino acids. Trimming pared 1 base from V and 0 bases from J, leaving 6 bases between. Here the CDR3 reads CASSLGDTTNEKLFF. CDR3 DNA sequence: TGTGCCAGCAGCTTAGGGGACACAACTAATGAAAAACTGTTTTTT.

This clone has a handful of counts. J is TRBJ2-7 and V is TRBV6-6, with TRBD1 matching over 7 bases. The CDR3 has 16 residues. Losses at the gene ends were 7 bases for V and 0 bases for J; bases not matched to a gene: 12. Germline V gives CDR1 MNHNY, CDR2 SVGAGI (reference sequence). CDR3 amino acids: CASTYQPGQASYEQYF. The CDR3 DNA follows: TGTGCCAGCACCTACCAGCCCGGACAGGCCTCCTACGAGCAGTACTTC.

The DNA for the CDR3 is TGTGCCAGCAGTAAACAAGGCAATCAGCCCCAGCATTTT. This translates into CASSKQGNQPQHF. This chain links TRBV27 with TRBJ1-5; D call uncertain. Germline V CDR1 and CDR2: MNHEY, SMNVEV (reference sequence). V was clipped by 5 bases and J by 2 bases, with 7 bases between them. The CDR3 sequence is 13 residues long.

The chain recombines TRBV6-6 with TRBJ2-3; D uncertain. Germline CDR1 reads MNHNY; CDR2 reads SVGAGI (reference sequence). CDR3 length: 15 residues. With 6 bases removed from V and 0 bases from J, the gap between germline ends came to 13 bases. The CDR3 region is CASSLSTASTDTQYF. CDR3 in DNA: TGTGCCAGCAGCCTCAGTACCGCTAGCACAGATACGCAGTATTTT.

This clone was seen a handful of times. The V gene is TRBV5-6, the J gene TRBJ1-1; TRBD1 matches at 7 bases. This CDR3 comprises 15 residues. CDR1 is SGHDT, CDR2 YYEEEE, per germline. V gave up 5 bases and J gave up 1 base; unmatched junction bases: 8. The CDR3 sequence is CASSFPGQPNTEAFF. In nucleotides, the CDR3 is TGTGCCAGCAGTTTCCCGGGACAGCCGAACACTGAAGCTTTCTTT. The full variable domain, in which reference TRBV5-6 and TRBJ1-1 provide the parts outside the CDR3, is DAGVTQSPTHLIKTRGQQVTLRCSPKSGHDTVSWYQQALGQGPQFIFQYYEEEERQRGNFPDRFSGHQFPNYSSELNVNALLLGDSALYLCASSFPGQPNTEAFFGQGTRLTVV.

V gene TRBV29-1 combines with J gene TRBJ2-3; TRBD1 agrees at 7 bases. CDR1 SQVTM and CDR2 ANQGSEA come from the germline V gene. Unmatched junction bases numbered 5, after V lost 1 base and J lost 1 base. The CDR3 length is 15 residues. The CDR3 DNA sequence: TGCAGCGTTGAAGGAGGGGGCGGTGGCACAGATACGCAGTATTTT. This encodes CSVEGGGGGTDTQYF.

This chain's CDR3 is CACNRDQETQYF. In DNA, the CDR3 is TGTGCCTGCAACAGGGACCAAGAGACCCAGTACTTC. The chain uses TRBV28 and TRBJ2-5, with D perhaps TRBD1 (6 bases). The CDR3 has 12 residues. Germline lookup yields CDR1 MDHEN and CDR2 SYDVKM. V was clipped by 11 bases and J by 0 bases, with 10 bases between them.

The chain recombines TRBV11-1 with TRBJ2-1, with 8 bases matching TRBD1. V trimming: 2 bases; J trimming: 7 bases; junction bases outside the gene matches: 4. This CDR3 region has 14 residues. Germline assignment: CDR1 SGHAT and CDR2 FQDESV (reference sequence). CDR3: CASSLNRGRNEQFF. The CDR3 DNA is TGTGCCAGCAGCTTAAACAGGGGGAGGAATGAGCAGTTCTTC. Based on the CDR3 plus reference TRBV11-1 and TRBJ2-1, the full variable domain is EAEVAQSPRYKITEKSQAVAFWCDPISGHATLYWYRQILGQGPELLVQFQDESVVDDSQLPKDRFSAERLKGVDSTLKIQPAELGDSAMYLCASSLNRGRNEQFFGPGTRLTVL.

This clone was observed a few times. Written as DNA, the CDR3 is TGTGCCAGCAGTCCTAGCGGGAATTTCCCCAATGAGCAGTTCTTC. It codes for CASSPSGNFPNEQFF. The J gene is TRBJ2-1, the V gene TRBV28, with 9 bases fitting TRBD2. CDR3 length: 15 amino acids. The junction had 8 bases not matched to a gene; V was cut back by 5 bases and J by 6 bases. The germline gives CDR1 MDHEN, CDR2 SYDVKM.

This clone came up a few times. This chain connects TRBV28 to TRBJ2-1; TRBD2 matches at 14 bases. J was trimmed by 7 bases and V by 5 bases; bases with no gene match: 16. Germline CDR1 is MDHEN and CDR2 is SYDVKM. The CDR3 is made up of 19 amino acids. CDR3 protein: CASSLDRAGTSGSKNEQFF. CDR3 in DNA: TGTGCCAGCAGTCTTGACAGAGCCGGGACTAGCGGGAGTAAGAATGAGCAGTTCTTC.

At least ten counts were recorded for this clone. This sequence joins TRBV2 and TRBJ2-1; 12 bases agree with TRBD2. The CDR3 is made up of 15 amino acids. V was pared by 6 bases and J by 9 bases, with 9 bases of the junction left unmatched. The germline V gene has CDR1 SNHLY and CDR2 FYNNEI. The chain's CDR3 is CASSPTSGSAGEQFF. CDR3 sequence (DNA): TGTGCCAGCAGCCCGACTAGCGGGAGTGCAGGTGAGCAGTTCTTC. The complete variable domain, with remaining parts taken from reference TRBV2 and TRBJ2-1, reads EPEVTQTPSHQVTQMGQEVILRCVPISNHLYFYWYRQILGQKVEFLVSFYNNEISEKSEIFDDQFSVERPDGSNFTLKIRSTKLEDSAMYFCASSPTSGSAGEQFFGPGTRLTVL.

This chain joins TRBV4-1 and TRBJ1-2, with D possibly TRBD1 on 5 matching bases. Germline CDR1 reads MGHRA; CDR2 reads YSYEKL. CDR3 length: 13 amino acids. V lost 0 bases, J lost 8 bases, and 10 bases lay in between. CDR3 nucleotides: TGCGCCAGCAGCCAAGAAAGGGGTCTCGGCTACACCTTC. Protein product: CASSQERGLGYTF.

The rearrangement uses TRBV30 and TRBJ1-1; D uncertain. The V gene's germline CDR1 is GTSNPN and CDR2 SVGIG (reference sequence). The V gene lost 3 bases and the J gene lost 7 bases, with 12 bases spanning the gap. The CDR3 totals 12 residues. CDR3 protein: CAWRGDSDEAFF. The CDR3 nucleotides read TGTGCCTGGAGGGGAGACTCGGATGAAGCTTTCTTT.